A single sample gave rise to the 30 T cell receptor beta chains below, sequenced in a study of beta chain features in type 1 diabetes. Every bit of the isolated RNA underwent reverse transcription, so sequencing read expressed TCRB transcripts. Using immunoSEQ multiplex PCR, the repertoire was profiled, and TCRdb retains in-frame clones only, with some absent. The table has 450,000 or so clones, over 10% seen once. The sample was naive CD4+ T cells from blood. All receptors come from a woman in her late teens or twenties in good health.

This clone came up a few times. CDR3 bases: TGTGCCAGCAGCGTAGCCTACCGAGTGTACGAGACCCAGTACTTC. It yields the protein CASSVAYRVYETQYF. This rearrangement joins TRBV9 to TRBJ2-5; D is undetermined. V was shortened by 0 bases and J by 5 bases, with 14 bases between the two germline ends. The CDR3 has 15 residues. The germline CDR1 and CDR2 sequences are SGDLS and YYNGEE.

Concerning this clone: Other nucleotide sequences in the sample specify the same CDR3. The chain combines TRBV9 with TRBJ1-4, with a possible D match to TRBD1 (5 bases). Germline loops: CDR1 SGDLS, CDR2 YYNGEE. Trimming took 0 bases from V and 2 from J, leaving 5 bases between them. The CDR3 has 14 residues. CDR3 in amino acids: CASSVGGTNEKLFF. As DNA, the CDR3 is TGTGCCAGCAGCGTAGGGGGCACTAATGAAAAACTGTTTTTT.

The chain is built from TRBV28 and TRBJ2-7, with D hard to call. CDR1 and CDR2 from the germline V gene are MDHEN and SYDVKM. Trimming took 2 bases from V and 5 from J, leaving 13 bases between them. The CDR3 consists of 14 residues. DNA of the CDR3: TGTGCCAGCAGTTTAGACACCAGTAGGAACGAGCAGTACGTC. The encoded protein is CASSLDTSRNEQYV.

This chain links TRBV27 with TRBJ2-3; 13 bases are a match to TRBD2. Germline loops: CDR1 MNHEY, CDR2 SMNVEV (reference sequence). Unmatched junction bases numbered 7, after V lost 7 bases and J lost 6 bases. The CDR3 sequence is 15 residues long. The CDR3, as DNA: TGTGCCAGCACCGCACTAGCGGGAGGGCCGGATACGCAGTATTTT. Translated, it gives CASTALAGGPDTQYF.

This clone was seen a handful of times. The V gene is TRBV7-2, the J gene TRBJ2-1, with D perhaps given as TRBD1 or TRBD2 (5 bases each). The germline V and J ends were trimmed by 5 bases and 6 bases, with 5 bases remaining between them. The CDR3 extends over 11 amino acids. Germline V gene data show CDR1 as SGHTA and CDR2 as FQGNSA. The CDR3 is CASSGGNEQFF. CDR3 in DNA: TGTGCCAGCAGCGGGGGCAATGAGCAGTTCTTC. The full variable domain, rest sourced from reference TRBV7-2 and TRBJ2-1, is GAGVSQSPSNKVTEKGKDVELRCDPISGHTALYWYRQSLGQGLEFLIYFQGNSAPDKSGLPSDRFSAERTGGSVSTLTIQRTQQEDSAVYLCASSGGNEQFFGPGTRLTVL.

This sequence joins TRBV7-2 and TRBJ1-2; D unclear. Trimming shortened V by 4 bases and J by 9 bases, and 18 bases separated the two germline ends. The CDR3 has 14 residues. Germline values: CDR1 SGHTA, CDR2 FQGNSA. Written as DNA, the CDR3 is TGTGCCAGCAGCTCCTACACTAGGGAGGACCGCTACACCTTC. It codes for CASSSYTREDRYTF.

This chain uses TRBV20-1 with TRBJ2-5, with no clear D. This CDR3 spans 11 amino acids. With 6 bases removed from V and 4 bases from J, the gap between germline ends came to 9 bases. Germline V CDR1 and CDR2: DFQATT, SNEGSKA (reference sequence). The CDR3 here is CSATTVETQYF. The CDR3 region has the DNA TGCAGTGCCACTACCGTAGAGACCCAGTACTTC.

This clone was recorded a few times. The V gene is TRBV7-8, the J gene TRBJ2-1; 8 nucleotides agree with TRBD1. This CDR3 contains 15 residues. Germline V CDR1 and CDR2: SGHVS, FQNEAQ. V trimming: 6 bases; J trimming: 9 bases; junction bases outside the gene matches: 13. This CDR3 is CASRSDRVRGTEQFF. The CDR3 DNA is TGTGCCAGCAGATCGGACAGGGTTCGAGGTACTGAGCAGTTCTTC.

The rearrangement joins TRBV30 to TRBJ1-2; 8 positions match TRBD1. Losses at the gene ends were 5 bases for V and 5 bases for J; bases not matched to a gene: 13. The CDR3 runs 15 residues. Germline values: CDR1 GTSNPN, CDR2 SVGIG (reference sequence). This CDR3 is CAWALLRTGRYGYTF. Here the CDR3 DNA reads TGTGCCTGGGCCCTCTTGAGGACAGGGCGATATGGCTACACCTTC.

Note on this clone: The junction shows a germline mismatch at one end, possibly a read error. The V gene is TRBV29-1, the J gene TRBJ1-2, with D hard to call. The CDR3 is 9 residues long. Germline values: CDR1 SQVTM, CDR2 ANQGSEA. CDR3 sequence reads: CSAGIPVHF. Here the CDR3 DNA reads TGCAGCGCAGGCATCCCGGTCCACTTC.

This sequence joins TRBV29-1 and TRBJ2-3; the match to TRBD2 covers 8 bases. V lost 4 bases and J lost 0; bases outside the gene matches: 6. CDR1 SQVTM and CDR2 ANQGSEA come from the germline V gene. The CDR3 contains 15 residues. CDR3 amino acids: CSVVPSGPSTDTQYF. The DNA of the CDR3 is TGCAGCGTTGTGCCTAGCGGGCCCAGCACAGATACGCAGTATTTT.

This clone showed up just a few times. This chain links TRBV29-1 with TRBJ2-5; 8 bases map to TRBD1. The length of the CDR3 is 15 residues. The trim removed 4 bases at V and 5 bases at J, leaving 12 bases unmatched. Germline V CDR1 and CDR2: SQVTM, ANQGSEA. The CDR3 loop reads CSVAVWTGYGETQYF. In nucleotides, the CDR3 is TGCAGCGTTGCAGTGTGGACAGGGTATGGGGAGACCCAGTACTTC.

The chain recombines TRBV9 with TRBJ1-2; no firm D call. This CDR3 has 11 amino acids. Looked up from germline, CDR1 is SGDLS and CDR2 is YYNGEE. With 2 bases removed from V and 9 bases from J, the gap between germline ends came to 8 bases. CDR3 loop: CASSVGRSYTF. The CDR3 DNA reads as TGTGCCAGCAGCGTTGGGCGTAGCTACACCTTC.

This clone was picked up a small number of times. The gene calls are TRBV30 and TRBJ2-7; possible D gene TRBD1, 5 bases. Germline V gene data show CDR1 as GTSNPN and CDR2 as SVGIG (reference sequence). Trimming removed 2 bases from V and 1 base from J, with 6 bases in between. This CDR3 has 12 amino acids. The CDR3 protein is CAWSWTSYEQYF. CDR3 DNA: TGTGCCTGGAGTTGGACATCCTACGAGCAGTACTTC.

V gene TRBV7-2 combines with J gene TRBJ1-2; no definite D call. The length of the CDR3 is 13 residues. V was cut by 3 bases and J by 4 bases, with 9 bases left in between. Germline V CDR1 and CDR2: SGHTA, FQGNSA. DNA for the CDR3: TGTGCCAGCAGCTTTGCAGGAAGCTATGGCTACACCTTC. It is translated as CASSFAGSYGYTF.

In its sample, this clone was seen a few times. The J gene is TRBJ2-3, the V gene TRBV6-6; TRBD2 matches 9 bases. The trim removed 6 bases at V and 2 bases at J, leaving 9 bases unmatched. Germline V gives CDR1 MNHNY, CDR2 SVGAGI (reference sequence). CDR3 length: 16 residues. CDR3 in DNA: TGTGCCAGCAGGGGCCAGTTAGCGGGGGTCACAGATACGCAGTATTTT. Translation gives CASRGQLAGVTDTQYF.

In this sample, this clone turned up a few times. The chain employs TRBV27 and TRBJ2-7; D is perhaps TRBD2 (6 bases). V was cut by 7 bases and J by 1 base, with 20 bases left in between. The CDR3 has 16 amino acids. Germline loops: CDR1 MNHEY, CDR2 SMNVEV (reference sequence). CDR3 in DNA: TGTGCCAGCACCCCGTGGGGGGAAGTGGGATCCTACGAGCAGTACGTC. Protein sequence: CASTPWGEVGSYEQYV.

The chain couples TRBV6-1 to TRBJ2-7, with 8 bases identical to TRBD1. CDR1 MNHNS and CDR2 SASEGT come from the germline V gene. The CDR3 totals 14 residues. With 6 bases clipped from V and 3 bases from J, the junction kept 7 bases outside the gene matches. The CDR3 reads CASRRGQGSYEQYV. CDR3 in DNA: TGTGCCAGCAGGCGCGGACAGGGTAGCTACGAGCAGTACGTC.

V is TRBV6-6 and J is TRBJ2-1; D gene ambiguous. This CDR3 is built from 11 residues. CDR1 and CDR2 (germline): MNHNY, SVGAGI (reference sequence). V lost 8 bases and J 4 bases, leaving 6 bases between the germline ends. CDR3 coding DNA: TGTGCCAGCGGATTGTACAATGAGCAGTTCTTC. Amino acid sequence: CASGLYNEQFF.

The rearrangement uses TRBV5-6 and TRBJ1-6, with TRBD1 as a possible D gene (5 bases). Germline V lookup: CDR1 SGHDT, CDR2 YYEEEE. V lost 2 bases to trimming and J lost 10 bases, with 16 bases between them. The CDR3 has 15 residues. Here the CDR3 DNA reads TGTGCCAGCAGCTTCAGACAGCGTCTAGAGTCACCCCTCCACTTT. It encodes CASSFRQRLESPLHF. The whole variable domain, remainder taken from reference TRBV5-6 and TRBJ1-6, is DAGVTQSPTHLIKTRGQQVTLRCSPKSGHDTVSWYQQALGQGPQFIFQYYEEEERQRGNFPDRFSGHQFPNYSSELNVNALLLGDSALYLCASSFRQRLESPLHFGNGTRLTVT.

The sample holds one count of this clone. CDR3 sequence: CASSPRTSGGPDTQYF. CDR3 nucleotide sequence: TGTGCCAGCTCACCCCGGACTAGCGGGGGGCCTGATACGCAGTATTTT. The chain recombines TRBV18 with TRBJ2-3; 14 positions match TRBD2. CDR1 and CDR2 (germline): KGHSH, LQKENI. V shed 3 bases, J shed 6 bases, and the junction held 5 bases outside the gene matches. The CDR3 contains 16 residues.

The chain uses TRBV19 and TRBJ1-2; D call uncertain. The germline V gene encodes CDR1 LNHDA and CDR2 SQIVND (reference sequence). Between the trimmed V and J ends, which lost 6 bases and 1 base, there was a span of 15 bases. This CDR3 is 15 amino acids long. The CDR3 spells CASRERARNNYGYTF. CDR3 bases: TGTGCCAGTAGAGAACGTGCGCGGAATAACTATGGCTACACCTTC.

CDR3 amino acids: CASRPPLSYNEQFF. The CDR3 coding sequence is TGCGCCAGCAGGCCCCCCCTCTCCTACAATGAGCAGTTCTTC. The V gene is TRBV5-1, the J gene TRBJ2-1; D remains unclear. Looked up from germline, CDR1 is SGHRS and CDR2 is YFSETQ. CDR3 length: 14 residues. V was shortened by 5 bases and J by 0 bases, with 9 bases between the two germline ends.

V is TRBV18 and J is TRBJ2-5, with D perhaps TRBD2 (6 bases). The CDR3 has 15 residues. CDR1 KGHSH and CDR2 LQKENI come from the germline V gene. The V end lost 2 bases, the J end lost 2 bases, and 12 bases lay between the germline ends. CDR3 nucleotides: TGTGCCAGCTCACCAGGGTTAGCGGAGCAAGAGACCCAGTACTTC. Its translation is CASSPGLAEQETQYF.

This clone appeared a few times. CDR3 nucleotides: TGTGCCAGCAGCAAACAGGGAGCCGGGGCCAACGTCCTGACTTTC. This gives the protein CASSKQGAGANVLTF. This chain connects TRBV7-9 to TRBJ2-6; D might be TRBD1 (6 bases). The CDR3 loop spans 15 amino acids. Trimming cost V 5 bases and J 4 bases, with 12 bases left between them. Germline loops: CDR1 SEHNR, CDR2 FQNEAQ (reference sequence).

A few counts support this clone. The chain has TRBV5-1 and TRBJ2-1; TRBD2 matches 7 bases. The CDR3 is made up of 14 amino acids. The J segment lost 6 bases and the V segment lost 2 bases, leaving 5 bases of the junction unmatched. Germline V gene data show CDR1 as SGHRS and CDR2 as YFSETQ. DNA of the CDR3: TGCGCCAGCAGCTTCGGGGACTACTTCAATGAGCAGTTCTTC. Protein product: CASSFGDYFNEQFF.

J is TRBJ1-4 and V is TRBV7-8, with 9 bases fitting TRBD1. Germline V lookup: CDR1 SGHVS, CDR2 FQNEAQ. The CDR3 has 15 residues. V shed 4 bases, J shed 8 bases, and the junction held 8 bases outside the gene matches. This CDR3 reads CASSWDRVNREKLFF. The CDR3 bases are TGTGCCAGCAGCTGGGACAGGGTTAATCGCGAAAAACTGTTTTTT. The variable domain in full, completed from reference TRBV7-8 and TRBJ1-4, reads GAGVSQSPRYKVAKRGQDVALRCDPISGHVSLFWYQQALGQGPEFLTYFQNEAQLDKSGLPSDRFFAERPEGSVSTLKIQRTQQEDSAVYLCASSWDRVNREKLFFGSGTQLSVL.

This clone was observed a few times. The chain couples TRBV28 to TRBJ2-3; tentative D call: TRBD2 (5 bases). The germline V gene has CDR1 MDHEN and CDR2 SYDVKM. Trimming shortened V by 6 bases and J by 11 bases, and 12 bases separated the two germline ends. There are 11 residues in the CDR3. The CDR3, as DNA: TGTGCCAGCAGCAGCGCTAGCTTGCAGTATTTT. Protein sequence: CASSSASLQYF.

V and J are TRBV13 and TRBJ1-1, with D hard to call. The CDR3 contains 12 residues. V lost 4 bases and J lost 6, with 9 bases in between. CDR1 is PRHDT, CDR2 FYEKMQ, per germline (reference sequence). The CDR3 DNA is TGTGCCAGCAGCTCCGAAGGGCCTGAAGCTTTCTTT. Protein sequence: CASSSEGPEAFF.

The CDR3 DNA sequence: TGTGCCAGTAGTATTTGGACAGGAGGTCGCTCTGGGGCCAACGTCCTGACTTTC. Protein product: CASSIWTGGRSGANVLTF. The chain is built from TRBV19 and TRBJ2-6, with 7 bases matching TRBD1. V lost 3 bases to trimming and J lost 0 bases; unmatched junction nucleotides: 8. Looked up from germline, CDR1 is LNHDA and CDR2 is SQIVND (reference sequence). The CDR3 runs to 18 residues.